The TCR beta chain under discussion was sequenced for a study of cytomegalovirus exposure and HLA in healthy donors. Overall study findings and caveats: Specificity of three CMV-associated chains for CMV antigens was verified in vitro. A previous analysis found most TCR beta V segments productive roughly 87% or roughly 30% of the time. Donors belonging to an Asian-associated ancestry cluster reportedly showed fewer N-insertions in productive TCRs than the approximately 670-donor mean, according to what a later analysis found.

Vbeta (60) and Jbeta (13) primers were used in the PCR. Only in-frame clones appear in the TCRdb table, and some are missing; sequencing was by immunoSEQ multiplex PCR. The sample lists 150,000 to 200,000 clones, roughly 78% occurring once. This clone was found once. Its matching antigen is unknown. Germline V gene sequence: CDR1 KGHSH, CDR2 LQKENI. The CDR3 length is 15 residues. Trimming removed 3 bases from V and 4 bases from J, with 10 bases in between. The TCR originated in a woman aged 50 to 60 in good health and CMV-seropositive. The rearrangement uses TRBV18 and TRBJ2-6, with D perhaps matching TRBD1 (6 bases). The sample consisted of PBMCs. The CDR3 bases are TGTGCCAGCTCACCCCGGACAGAAGGGGCCAACGTCCTGACTTTC. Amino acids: CASSPRTEGANVLTF.